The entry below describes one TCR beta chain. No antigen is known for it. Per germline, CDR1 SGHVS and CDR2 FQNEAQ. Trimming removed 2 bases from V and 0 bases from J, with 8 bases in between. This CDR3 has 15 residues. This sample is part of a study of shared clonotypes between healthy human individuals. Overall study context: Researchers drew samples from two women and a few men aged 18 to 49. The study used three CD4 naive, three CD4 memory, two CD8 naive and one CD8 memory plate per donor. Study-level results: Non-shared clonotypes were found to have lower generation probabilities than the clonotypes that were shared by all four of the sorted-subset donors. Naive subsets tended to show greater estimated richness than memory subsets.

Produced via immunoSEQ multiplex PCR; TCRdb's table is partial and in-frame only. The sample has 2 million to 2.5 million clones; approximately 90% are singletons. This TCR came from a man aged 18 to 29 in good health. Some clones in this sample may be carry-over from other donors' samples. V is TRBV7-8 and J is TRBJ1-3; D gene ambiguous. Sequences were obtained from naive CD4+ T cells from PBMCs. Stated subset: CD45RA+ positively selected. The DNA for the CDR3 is TGTGCCAGCAGCTTACAGCAGCCCTCTGGAAACACCATATATTTT. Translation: CASSLQQPSGNTIYF.